A single T cell receptor (beta chain) is shown here with its context. The antigen it recognizes is unknown. Per-base qualities were not stored, and no clone one base away is much larger. The V end gives up 5 bases and the J end 0 bases, leaving 5 bases in the junction not matched to a gene. The germline V gene provides CDR1 SGHTA and CDR2 FQGNSA. The CDR3 numbers 16 residues from cysteine through phenylalanine. Left in the record is the CDR3 DNA by itself, 48 bases read in frame from the first base. Peripheral blood CD8+ and CD4+ T cells from healthy donors, Susac syndrome patients and multiple sclerosis patients were profiled using high-throughput TCR beta sequencing. Treatment-naive patients with stable or active relapsing-remitting disease fulfilling revised McDonald criteria were used as multiple sclerosis controls. CD8+ TEMRA cells were enriched by FACS, while bulk CD8+ and CD4+ T cells were purified by magnetic negative isolation. Blood was collected in EDTA tubes and processed within 24 hours, with PBMCs isolated through density gradient centrifugation. PBMCs destined for TCR sequencing were cryopreserved in liquid nitrogen and later thawed in a 37 °C water bath. The sorted or isolated CD4+, CD8+ and CD8+ TEMRA cells had a purity of 90% or higher.

The sample belongs to a study of CD8 T cells in Susac syndrome (dated by TCRdb to between 2018 and 2021). General notes on the study: Repertoire sequencing was used to test whether CD8+ T cell activation and differentiation in Susac syndrome was antigen driven. The study compared CD8+ T cell repertoire clonality among 11 to 12 healthy donors, about 14 Susac syndrome patients and fewer than 19 multiple sclerosis patients. The paper as a whole reports these results and caveats: The study acknowledged that relatively few individuals were included in the TCR sequencing and HLA analysis.

RNA was extracted using the RNeasy kit, and about 0.45 to 1 microgram was reverse transcribed with random hexamers. TCR beta CDR3 regions were amplified with the immunoSEQ multiplex PCR assay covering 54 Vbeta and 13 Jbeta segments. To correct PCR amplification bias, a synthetic template baseline was used for both primer optimization and computational correction. Regarding the original processing steps: Reads were annotated to V, D and J genes according to IMGT and were analyzed with immunoSEQ Analyzer, with only productive sequences retained. Clonality was calculated as one minus the Shannon entropy normalized by log2 of the number of productive unique sequences. For each patient and control, public and private clones were evaluated within the 100 most prevalent clones. A clone was defined as Susac-specific if it was absent from the healthy and MS cohorts, from roughly 980 published viral clones and from other ImmuneACCESS disease sequences. TCRdb reran the public reads through fastp at Q25 and MiXCR, keeping productive beta chains. Entries are consolidated by CDR3 protein sequence, retaining the most common genes and DNA. The V and J calls follow TCRdb's processing rather than the paper's. The sample has 150,000 to 180,000 distinct CDR3 sequences on record, 94% of them singletons. The ten largest clones take up around 0.21% of the sample.

The receptor's source is a human donor with multiple sclerosis. Sequencing used CD8+ T cells from PBMCs. The rearranged segments are TRBV7-2 and TRBJ2-7, with 12 bases in between that match TRBD2. Here the CDR3 is given as CASSRRLAGDSYEQYF. The bases read TGTGCCAGCAGCCGGAGACTAGCGGGGGACTCCTACGAGCAGTACTTC.